These 15 T cell receptor beta chains originate from one sample sequenced in a study of cytomegalovirus exposure and HLA in healthy donors. It was with 60 Vbeta and 13 Jbeta primers that the PCR ran. Here immunoSEQ multiplex PCR was the method, and the copy in TCRdb shows in-frame clones only, minus some. The table lists around 200,000 clones, over 75% of them singletons, with about 9.4% in the top ten. Sequencing was performed on PBMCs. The receptor set was obtained from a woman aged 50 to 65 in good health and CMV-seropositive.

CDR3 residues: CASSEAKGFYGYTF. Here the CDR3 DNA reads TGTGCCAGCAGTGAAGCGAAGGGGTTCTATGGCTACACCTTC. This rearrangement joins TRBV6-1 to TRBJ1-2; the D gene is possibly TRBD1 (5 bases). The CDR3 contains 14 residues. V gave up 0 bases and J gave up 4 bases, with 9 bases separating them. The germline CDR1 and CDR2 sequences are MNHNS and SASEGT.

As regards this clone: One junction end does not reproduce the germline sequence, and a read error may be involved. The chain is built from TRBV7-9 and TRBJ1-1; TRBD1 is a possible D gene (6 bases). In germline, CDR1 is SEHNR, CDR2 FQNEAQ (reference sequence). This CDR3 spans 15 amino acids. CDR3 region: CSSSPWDKGNTEAFF. CDR3 nucleotides: TGTTCCAGCAGCCCCTGGGACAAAGGGAACACTGAAGCTTTCTTT.

CDR3 DNA: TGCAGCGTTGAAGTCGGGGCGACAGGCTATGGCTACACCTTC. Encoded protein: CSVEVGATGYGYTF. The V and J genes are TRBV29-1 and TRBJ1-2; D possibly corresponds to TRBD1 (6 bases). The germline V and J ends were trimmed by 1 base and 4 bases, with 13 bases remaining between them. Germline V gene data show CDR1 as SQVTM and CDR2 as ANQGSEA. The CDR3 runs to 14 residues.

This clone is a singleton in its sample. The chain recombines TRBV5-1 with TRBJ2-7; D ambiguous. Per the germline V gene, CDR1 is SGHRS and CDR2 is YFSETQ. V lost 0 bases and J 2 bases, leaving 6 bases between the germline ends. The CDR3 has 13 residues. The CDR3 loop is CASSLGSTYEQYF. CDR3 nucleotide sequence: TGCGCCAGCAGCTTGGGGAGCACCTACGAGCAGTACTTC.

This clone was detected a few times. A read error may produce the germline difference seen at one junction end. V gene TRBV14 combines with J gene TRBJ1-1; the match to TRBD1 covers 7 bases. The germline CDR1 and CDR2 sequences are SGHDN and FVKESK. This CDR3 contains 13 residues. CDR3 residues: CASSLTGAPEGFF. For the CDR3, the DNA is TGTGCCAGCAGTCTAACAGGGGCCCCAGAAGGTTTCTTT. Combining the CDR3 with reference TRBV14 and TRBJ1-1 gives the whole variable domain EAGVTQFPSHSVIEKGQTVTLRCDPISGHDNLYWYRRVMGKEIKFLLHFVKESKQDESGMPNNRFLAERTGGTYSTLKVQPAELEDSGVYFCASSLTGAPEGFFGQGTRLTVV.

The rearrangement joins TRBV6-1 to TRBJ2-7; possibly TRBD1 for D (5 bases). CDR1 is MNHNS, CDR2 SASEGT, per germline. This CDR3 is 14 amino acids long. Trimming removed 7 bases from V and 2 bases from J, with 15 bases in between. CDR3 protein: CASNTPGLAYEQYF. DNA for the CDR3: TGTGCCAGCAATACCCCAGGGCTAGCCTACGAGCAGTACTTC.

This sequence joins TRBV4-2 and TRBJ2-7; perhaps TRBD1 as D (6 bases). V lost 2 bases to trimming and J lost 3 bases, with 11 bases between them. This CDR3 region has 14 residues. The germline V gene encodes CDR1 LGHNA and CDR2 YNFKEQ. The CDR3 region is CASSQSDSFYEQYF. The CDR3 DNA reads TGTGCCAGCAGCCAATCGGACAGCTTCTACGAGCAGTACTTC.

This clone occurred a few times. This chain uses TRBV5-5 with TRBJ2-7, with a possible D match to TRBD1 (6 bases). V was shortened by 3 bases and J by 6 bases, with 16 bases between the two germline ends. This CDR3 region has 14 residues. Germline V gives CDR1 SGHKS, CDR2 YYEKEE (reference sequence). CDR3 in amino acids: CASSYGTPPGEQYF. CDR3 DNA: TGTGCCAGCAGCTACGGGACACCGCCCGGCGAGCAGTACTTC.

V and J are TRBV18 and TRBJ2-2, with TRBD2 matching over 13 bases. V gave up 2 bases and J gave up 4 bases; unmatched junction bases: 4. This CDR3 is 17 amino acids long. Germline CDR1 reads KGHSH; CDR2 reads LQKENI. The CDR3 nucleotides are TGTGCCAGCTCACCAGGACTAGCGGGGGCGACCACCGGGGAGCTGTTTTTT. Its translation: CASSPGLAGATTGELFF. The variable domain in full, with the rest retrieved from reference TRBV18 and TRBJ2-2, is NAGVMQNPRHLVRRRGQEARLRCSPMKGHSHVYWYRQLPEEGLKFMVYLQKENIIDESGMPKERFSAEFPKEGPSILRIQQVVRGDSAAYFCASSPGLAGATTGELFFGEGSRLTVL.

This chain uses TRBV7-8 with TRBJ1-6; TRBD1 aligns across 7 bases. The CDR3 has 15 amino acids. Trimming removed 5 bases from V and 7 bases from J; junction bases left unmatched: 8. CDR1 is SGHVS and CDR2 is FQNEAQ in the germline V gene. CDR3 sequence (DNA): TGTGCCAGCAGCGGGACAGCCCTGGGAAATTCACCCCTCCACTTT. It translates to CASSGTALGNSPLHF. Full variable domain (missing parts from reference TRBV7-8 and TRBJ1-6): GAGVSQSPRYKVAKRGQDVALRCDPISGHVSLFWYQQALGQGPEFLTYFQNEAQLDKSGLPSDRFFAERPEGSVSTLKIQRTQQEDSAVYLCASSGTALGNSPLHFGNGTRLTVT.

CDR3 residues: CASSLRVHGVAAGYTF. For the CDR3, the DNA is TGTGCCAGCAGCTTACGGGTCCACGGCGTCGCGGCAGGCTACACCTTC. The chain has TRBV7-2 and TRBJ1-2; D is undetermined. CDR1 is SGHTA, CDR2 FQGNSA, per germline. CDR3 length equals 16 residues. The V end was cut by 2 bases, the J end by 8 bases, with 21 bases between.

This clone appeared once. The chain carries TRBV6-1 and TRBJ1-1; maybe TRBD1 (6 bases). Trimming pared 1 base from V and 4 bases from J, leaving 10 bases between. This CDR3 comprises 14 residues. Germline V gene sequence: CDR1 MNHNS, CDR2 SASEGT. The CDR3 DNA reads as TGTGCCAGCAGTGAAGACAGGGCGTCCACTGAAGCTTTCTTT. Translated, it gives CASSEDRASTEAFF.

The rearrangement uses TRBV6-5 and TRBJ1-5; D is unresolved. V shed 4 bases and J shed 5 bases, with 9 bases lying between them. Germline assignment: CDR1 MNHEY and CDR2 SVGAGI. This CDR3 spans 13 amino acids. The CDR3 DNA reads TGTGCCAGCAGTTCTAGCGGGGATCAGCCCCAGCATTTT. It encodes CASSSSGDQPQHF.

This CDR3 is CASSVTSRGELFF. The CDR3 DNA follows: TGTGCCAGCAGTGTAACTAGCAGGGGGGAGCTGTTTTTT. The rearrangement uses TRBV28 and TRBJ2-2; possibly TRBD2 for D (6 bases). The CDR3 is 13 amino acids. Germline V lookup: CDR1 MDHEN, CDR2 SYDVKM. V lost 5 bases and J 8 bases, leaving 12 bases between the germline ends.

This sequence joins TRBV10-3 and TRBJ1-1, with D tentatively TRBD1 (5 bases). Germline V CDR1 and CDR2: ENHRY, SYGVKD. V was clipped by 4 bases and J by 1 base, with 16 bases between them. The CDR3 has 16 amino acids. CDR3 loop: CAISVQLSQGNTEAFF. CDR3 DNA: TGTGCCATCAGTGTACAGTTATCTCAGGGGAACACTGAAGCTTTCTTT.